Listed below are T cell receptor beta chains from one sample, sequenced in a study of blood T cell repertoires in COVID-19. Data came from immunoSEQ multiplex PCR; TCRdb stores just in-frame clones and leaves some out. The sample contains approximately 460,000 clones, 89% of which appear only once. Material for sequencing was peripheral blood. These TCRs come from a man younger than 35 with COVID-19, enrolled during active disease. The CDR3 runs from the conserved cysteine through the conserved F or W. Fields, in order: CDR3 DNA, CDR3 protein, J gene, clone size, V gene, CDR3 length, D gene. D genes are given only for firm matches. The size of a clone is reported for some rows only, either as once, few or many, or as a class for expanded clones.

TGTGCCAGCAGACAACCGGGACAATTGATACCGCCCCAGCATTTT CASRQPGQLIPPQHF TRBJ1-5 - TRBV3-1/TRBV3-2 15 -
TGTGCCAGCAGATTAGGGACAGGGCCCTACGAGCAGTACTTC CASRLGTGPYEQYF TRBJ2-7 - TRBV2 14 TRBD1
TGCGCCAGCAGGCCGGGACAGGGGGCGATGGACACTGAAGCTTTCTTT CASRPGQGAMDTEAFF TRBJ1-1 - TRBV10-2 16 TRBD1
TGCGCCAGCAGCTTCGGGACTGAAGGCGGGGAGCTGTTTTTT CASSFGTEGGELFF TRBJ2-2 once TRBV5-1 14 -
TGTGCCATCAGTGAGGCCCCCCGCAATAACAAGGGCTACACCTTC CAISEAPRNNKGYTF TRBJ1-2 - TRBV10-3 15 -
TGTGCCACCAGTGATACAGGACAGGGGAGCACAGATACGCAGTATTTT CATSDTGQGSTDTQYF TRBJ2-3 - TRBV24-1 16 TRBD1
TGTGCCAGCAGTACAGGAGTAGCCAAAAACATTCAGTACTTC CASSTGVAKNIQYF TRBJ2-4 - TRBV27 14 -
TGCGCCAGCAGCTTGGTACGGGGGATAAACACCGGGGAGCTGTTTTTT CASSLVRGINTGELFF TRBJ2-2 - TRBV5-1 16 -
TGTGCCAGCAGCCCCGGACGGGGGACGGGCCAGCCCCAGCATTTT CASSPGRGTGQPQHF TRBJ1-5 once TRBV3-1/TRBV3-2 15 -
TGCGCCAGCAGACTCACCCAGCGGGGTACCTACAATGAGCAGTTCTTC CASRLTQRGTYNEQFF TRBJ2-1 - TRBV10-1 16 TRBD2
TGTGCCAGCAGTCCACTAGCGTTCTACAATGAGCAGTTCTTC CASSPLAFYNEQFF TRBJ2-1 - TRBV27 14 TRBD2
TGTGCCAGCAGTTTACGGGATACCTACGAGCAGTACTTC CASSLRDTYEQYF TRBJ2-7 - TRBV12-3/TRBV12-4 13 -
TGTGCCAGCAACCTAGCGAGCGGCACAGATACGCAGTATTTT CASNLASGTDTQYF TRBJ2-3 - TRBV2 14 -
TGTGCCAGCAGCCGAGCACCGGGGCAATGGGGGGCAGATACGCAGTATTTT CASSRAPGQWGADTQYF TRBJ2-3 - TRBV4-2 17 -
TGCAGCGCGTCTTCCGGGTCGCAAGAGACCCAGTACTTC CSASSGSQETQYF TRBJ2-5 - TRBV29-1 13 -
TGCGCCAGCAGCCAAGAGGGTAATAGCTTCGTGCAAAACATTCAGTACTTC CASSQEGNSFVQNIQYF TRBJ2-4 once TRBV4-1 17 -
TGTGCCAGCAGTGACGGACAGTTAGCCAAAAACATTCAGTACTTC CASSDGQLAKNIQYF TRBJ2-4 - TRBV6-1 15 -
TGTGCCAGCAGCTTGGCGGGGGGTGGTACCGGGGAGCTGTTTTTT CASSLAGGGTGELFF TRBJ2-2 - TRBV5-4 15 TRBD2
TGTGCCACCAGGGACGGGCCGGGATATGGCTACACCTTC CATRDGPGYGYTF TRBJ1-2 - TRBV15 13 -
TGTGCCAGCAGCTTGGACAGGGTCAATGAGCAGTTCTTC CASSLDRVNEQFF TRBJ2-1 - TRBV5-8 13 -
TGTGCCAGCAGCTTGGAGGGACAGGGGGCGGGCTATGGCTACACCTTC CASSLEGQGAGYGYTF TRBJ1-2 few TRBV5-4 16 TRBD1
TGTGCCAGCAGCTTAGCCCCTCTAGGGGGCGCTGACTATGGCTACACCTTC CASSLAPLGGADYGYTF TRBJ1-2 - TRBV11-2 17 TRBD1
TGTGCCAGCAGACCCCCGGGACTAGATCAAGAGACCCAGTACTTC CASRPPGLDQETQYF TRBJ2-5 once TRBV6-6 15 TRBD2
TGTGCCAGCAGCATCACTGAAACGCAGTATTTT CASSITETQYF TRBJ2-3 - TRBV9 11 -
TGTGCCAGTAGTCCCTCGGTTGGACAGGCGGGACACGAGCAGTACTTC CASSPSVGQAGHEQYF TRBJ2-7 - TRBV19 16 -
TGTGCCAGCAGCTTGACGGGGGGGCTCATTGAGACCCAGTACTTC CASSLTGGLIETQYF TRBJ2-5 - TRBV5-8 15 TRBD2
TGTGCCATCAGCAAACAGGGGAACACTGAAGCTTTCTTT CAISKQGNTEAFF TRBJ1-1 - TRBV10-3 13 -
TGTGCCAGCAGTGGCCGCCTATCTATGAACACTGAAGCTTTCTTT CASSGRLSMNTEAFF TRBJ1-1 - TRBV2 15 -
TGTGCCAGCAGGCTAGCGACCCCCTACGAGCAGTACTTC CASRLATPYEQYF TRBJ2-7 - TRBV6-5 13 -
TGTGCCAGCAGCTTGGCAGGGCGAGAGACCCAGTACTTC CASSLAGRETQYF TRBJ2-5 - TRBV7-2 13 -
TGCGCCAGCAGCCCCGTACCAGCGGGGGGCCAAGAGACCCAGTACTTC CASSPVPAGGQETQYF TRBJ2-5 - TRBV5-1 16 TRBD2
TGCAGCGTTGTTGCGGGAGGGCCCTATGAGCAGTTCTTC CSVVAGGPYEQFF TRBJ2-1 - TRBV29-1 13 TRBD2
TGTGCCGGTGAATCCGGGACAGGGGCCTACGAGCAGTACTTC CAGESGTGAYEQYF TRBJ2-7 - TRBV2 14 TRBD1
TGTGCCAGCAGTTTATTCCTTCATCAGCCCCAGCATTTT CASSLFLHQPQHF TRBJ1-5 - TRBV27 13 -
TGTGCCAGCAGACCCTTGGAGGGGTCAAACACTGAAGCTTTCTTT CASRPLEGSNTEAFF TRBJ1-1 - TRBV2 15 -
TGTGCCTGGATTGCGGGAGTCGCGACAGATACGCAGTATTTT CAWIAGVATDTQYF TRBJ2-3 - TRBV30 14 TRBD2
TGTGCCAGCAGTTACTTGGACAGGGGAGATACGCAGTATTTT CASSYLDRGDTQYF TRBJ2-3 - TRBV6-5 14 TRBD1
TGTGCCAGCAGTGAATGGATCGGATCTGGCGGGATGAACACTGAAGCTTTCTTT CASSEWIGSGGMNTEAFF TRBJ1-1 - TRBV6-1 18 -
TGTGCCAGTCGGACAGGGGGCAACACCGGGGAGCTGTTTTTT CASRTGGNTGELFF TRBJ2-2 - TRBV19 14 TRBD1
TGTGCCAGCAGCTTGGACAGGAGCACTGGAAACACCATATATTTT CASSLDRSTGNTIYF TRBJ1-3 - TRBV7-9 15 TRBD1